Each of the 16 T cell receptor beta chains below was sequenced from the same sample in a study of regulatory T cells in long-lasting Graves disease. The sample's time point: persistent/refractory GD, antithyroid drugs over 5 years with positive TRAb. PBMC RNA was the source of the TCR library. With iRepertoire HTBI primers and Arm-PCR of CDR3 regions, TCR beta libraries were built. TCRdb re-called the multiplex PCR reads through MiXCR, storing one row per CDR3 protein. The repertoire holds 700,000 or so distinct CDR3 sequences, about 32% seen once, with 35% to 55% in the top ten. Sequencing was performed on peripheral blood mononuclear cells (PBMCs), taken when the disease was refractory, from a patient treated with antithyroid drugs. These receptors came from a female donor with Graves disease.

The V gene is TRBV28, the J gene TRBJ1-5; D unclear. Germline CDR1 reads MDHEN; CDR2 reads SYDVKM. The CDR3 runs to 15 residues. V was cut by 4 bases and J by 2 bases, with 12 bases left in between. The CDR3 here is CASSSQPGRNQPQHF. The CDR3 DNA reads TGTGCCAGCAGTTCCCAGCCTGGGCGCAATCAGCCCCAGCATTTT.

This clonotype has just a few counts. This rearrangement joins TRBV29-1 to TRBJ1-2; 7 bases are shared with TRBD1. Germline lookup yields CDR1 SQVTM and CDR2 ANQGSEA. V lost 5 bases and J lost 0; bases outside the gene matches: 12. The CDR3 loop spans 16 amino acids. The CDR3 sequence: CSVQTPDRNANYGYTF. The CDR3 DNA reads TGCAGCGTTCAGACCCCGGACAGGAACGCTAACTATGGCTACACCTTC.

This chain connects TRBV27 to TRBJ1-2, with D tentatively TRBD1 (6 bases). CDR1 is MNHEY, CDR2 SMNVEV, per germline (reference sequence). This CDR3 is 14 amino acids long. Between the trimmed V and J ends, which lost 5 bases and 2 bases, there was a span of 12 bases. CDR3: CASSRNRDNYGYTF. The CDR3 DNA is TGTGCCAGCAGTAGGAACAGGGACAACTATGGCTACACCTTC.

This clonotype was seen at least ten times. J is TRBJ2-7 and V is TRBV6-5, with TRBD2 matching 9 bases. Germline assignment: CDR1 MNHEY and CDR2 SVGAGI. The junction had 9 bases not matched to a gene; V was cut back by 2 bases and J by 4 bases. The CDR3 is made up of 16 amino acids. The CDR3 DNA sequence: TGTGCCAGCAGTTACGCGGGAGGGCAGGGTAAATACGAGCAGTACTTC. It specifies CASSYAGGQGKYEQYF.

Comment on this clonotype: Lacking the conserved final phenylalanine or tryptophan, this CDR3 likely reflects a read error. V is TRBV12-3 or TRBV12-4 and J is TRBJ1-2; D gene uncertain. The CDR3 length is 13 residues. Trimming removed 6 bases from V and 1 base from J, with 9 bases in between. This CDR3 reads CASRISLNYGYTL. CDR3 nucleotide sequence: TGTGCCAGCAGAATCAGCCTTAACTATGGCTACACCCTC.

This chain uses TRBV12-5 with TRBJ1-3; 7 positions match TRBD1. V shed 3 bases and J 0 bases; nucleotides not matched to a gene: 2. This CDR3 has 15 residues. Germline V lookup: CDR1 LGHNT, CDR2 FRNRAP. CDR3 region: CASGLGTASGNTIYF. The CDR3 DNA sequence: TGTGCTAGTGGTTTAGGGACAGCCTCTGGAAACACCATATATTTT.

V is TRBV3-1 and J is TRBJ1-1; D is unclear. Trimming stripped 1 base from V and 4 bases from J, with 7 bases between. CDR1 LGHDT and CDR2 YNNKEL come from the germline V gene (reference sequence). The CDR3 is 13 residues long. CDR3 in DNA: TGTGCCAGCAGCCAAGTTCACCTCACTGAAGCTTTCTTT. Amino acid sequence: CASSQVHLTEAFF.

In DNA form, the CDR3 reads TGTGCCAGCAGCCAGGGGTTATCAGGAAACTCTGGAAACACCATATATTTT. Its translation is CASSQGLSGNSGNTIYF. The rearrangement joins TRBV3-1 to TRBJ1-3; D call uncertain. Trimming pared 3 bases from V and 0 bases from J, leaving 15 bases between. The CDR3 runs 17 residues. Germline-derived CDR1 and CDR2 are LGHDT and YNNKEL (reference sequence).

This clonotype was counted only a few times. The chain links TRBV24-1 to TRBJ1-1; D is unresolved. V was cut by 0 bases and J by 3 bases, with 16 bases left in between. CDR1 and CDR2 (germline): KGHDR, SFDVKD. CDR3 length equals 17 residues. CDR3: CATSDLREGSADTEAFF. CDR3 DNA sequence: TGTGCCACCAGTGATTTGCGGGAAGGCTCGGCGGACACTGAAGCTTTCTTT.

This clonotype has just one count. Being one base from a much bigger clone, this may be a read error. The V call is TRBV2, the J call TRBJ1-5, with D perhaps TRBD1 (6 bases). The germline gives CDR1 SNHLY, CDR2 FYNNEI. The CDR3 is 15 residues long. Trimming removed 4 bases at V and 6 bases at J, with 16 bases between. CDR3 protein: CASSVPGAIGQPQHF. In nucleotides, the CDR3 is TGTGCCAGCAGTGTCCCGGGGGCGATCGGTCAGCCCCAGCATTTT.

This clonotype appeared a few times. The J gene is TRBJ1-4, the V gene TRBV7-8, with D hard to call. The germline CDR1 and CDR2 sequences are SGHVS and FQNEAQ. Deletions cut 5 bases from V and 0 bases from J, with 10 bases between. The CDR3 is 15 amino acids. The CDR3 nucleotides read TGTGCCAGCAGCCCCCATCCGTCAACTAATGAAAAACTGTTTTTT. This translates into CASSPHPSTNEKLFF.

This clonotype occurred many times. This chain uses TRBV27 with TRBJ2-5; no reliable D call. V dropped 0 bases and J dropped 0 bases, with 5 bases sitting between them. Germline CDR1 is MNHEY and CDR2 is SMNVEV (reference sequence). This CDR3 has 14 residues. The CDR3 protein is CASSLSRYQETQYF. CDR3 nucleotides: TGTGCCAGCAGTTTATCCAGGTACCAAGAGACCCAGTACTTC.

CDR3 in DNA: TGTGCCAGCAGTAACAGGGAACCCTATGGCTACACCTTC. Amino acids: CASSNREPYGYTF. The chain employs TRBV3-1 and TRBJ1-2, with a possible D match to TRBD1 (6 bases). The CDR3 sequence is 13 residues long. Trimming took off 6 bases at V and 4 bases at J, with 12 bases between the two ends. Germline loops: CDR1 LGHDT, CDR2 YNNKEL (reference sequence).

The chain is built from TRBV20-1 and TRBJ1-1; D unclear. V lost 0 bases and J lost 0, with 11 bases in between. CDR1 is DFQATT and CDR2 is SNEGSKA in the germline V gene (reference sequence). This CDR3 region has 15 residues. The CDR3 sequence: CSARDPAWVNTEAFF. CDR3 sequence (DNA): TGCAGTGCTAGAGATCCAGCGTGGGTGAACACTGAAGCTTTCTTT.

The chain links TRBV28 to TRBJ2-7; a possible D gene is TRBD2 (5 bases). V was pared by 5 bases and J by 6 bases, with 11 bases between. The CDR3 extends over 12 amino acids. Germline V CDR1 and CDR2: MDHEN, SYDVKM. The CDR3 region is CASSPREGEQYF. CDR3 bases: TGTGCCAGCAGTCCCCGCGAGGGCGAGCAGTACTTC.

The CDR3 DNA reads TGTGCCAGCAGCTCTTACTCCGGCAGTAGGAGCTCCTACGAGCAGTACTTC. Protein product: CASSSYSGSRSSYEQYF. This chain joins TRBV11-2 and TRBJ2-7; D unclear. The V gene lost 4 bases and the J gene lost 0 bases, with 19 bases spanning the gap. Germline V gives CDR1 SGHAT, CDR2 FQNNGV. There are 17 residues in the CDR3.